This T cell receptor beta chain derives from a study of blood T cell repertoires in COVID-19. Study context: COVID-19 samples from acute and convalescent phases originated in the United States, Italy and Spain.

Authors' analysis steps: It was from reference gene primer amplification that nucleated cell counts were estimated. Some clones are missing from TCRdb's copy, which holds only in-frame ones; the method was immunoSEQ multiplex PCR. V and J calls and clone size come straight from that table; D and trimming were deduced from the DNA. This sample has roughly 190,000 clones, with around four fifths found just once. The CDR3 is 12 residues long. With V trimmed by 2 bases and J by 7 bases, 1 base remained unmatched. Germline CDR1 ENHRY, CDR2 SYGVKD. This clone was seen once. This sequence was found in a woman aged 70-85 years with active or convalescent COVID-19. The sample was peripheral blood. This chain connects TRBV10-3 to TRBJ1-2; TRBD1 agrees at 7 bases. CDR3 bases: TGTGCCATCAGTGAGCGACAGGGTGGCTACACCTTC. Its protein is CAISERQGGYTF.